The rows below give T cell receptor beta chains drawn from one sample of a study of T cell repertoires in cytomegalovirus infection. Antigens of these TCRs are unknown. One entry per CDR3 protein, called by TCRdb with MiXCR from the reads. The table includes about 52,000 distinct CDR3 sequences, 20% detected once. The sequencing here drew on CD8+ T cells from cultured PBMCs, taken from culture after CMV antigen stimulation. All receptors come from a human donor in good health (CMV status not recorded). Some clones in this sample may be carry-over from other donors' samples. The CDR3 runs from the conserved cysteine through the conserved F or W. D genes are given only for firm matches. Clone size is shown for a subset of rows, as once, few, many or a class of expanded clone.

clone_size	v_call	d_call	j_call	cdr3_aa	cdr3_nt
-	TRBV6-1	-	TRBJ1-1	CASRALGIQGNTEAFF	TGTGCCAGCAGGGCTTTGGGGATACAGGGGAACACTGAAGCTTTCTTT
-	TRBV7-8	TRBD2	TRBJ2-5	CASSLTAGVETQYF	TGTGCCAGCAGCTTAACAGCGGGGGTAGAGACCCAGTACTTC
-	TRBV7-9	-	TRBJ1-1	CASSFLEEYTEAFF	TGTGCCAGCAGCTTCCTCGAAGAGTACACTGAAGCTTTCTTT
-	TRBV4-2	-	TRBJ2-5	CASSQVAQRVDETQYF	TGTGCCAGCAGCCAAGTGGCGCAGCGGGTCGACGAGACCCAGTACTTC
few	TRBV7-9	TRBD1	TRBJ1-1	CASSPGTGANTEAFF	TGTGCCAGCAGCCCCGGGACAGGGGCAAACACTGAAGCTTTCTTT
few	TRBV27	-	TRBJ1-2	CASSLTGARGYTF	TGTGCCAGCAGTTTAACGGGGGCTCGGGGCTACACCTTC
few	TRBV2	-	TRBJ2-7	CASQTGTYEQYF	TGTGCCAGTCAGACAGGAACCTACGAGCAGTACTTC
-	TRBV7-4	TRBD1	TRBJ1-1	CASSSGTGGENTEAFF	TGTGCCAGCAGCTCCGGGACAGGGGGCGAGAACACTGAAGCTTTCTTT
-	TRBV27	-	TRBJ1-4	CASSLGSSTNEKLFF	TGTGCCAGCAGTTTAGGCAGCTCAACTAATGAAAAACTGTTTTTT
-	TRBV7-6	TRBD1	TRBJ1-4	CASSPRTGEGKLFF	TGTGCCAGCAGCCCTCGGACAGGAGAGGGAAAACTGTTTTTT
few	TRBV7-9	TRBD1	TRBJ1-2	CASSYRDRSHPNGYTF	TGTGCCAGCAGCTACCGGGACAGGTCCCACCCTAATGGCTACACCTTC